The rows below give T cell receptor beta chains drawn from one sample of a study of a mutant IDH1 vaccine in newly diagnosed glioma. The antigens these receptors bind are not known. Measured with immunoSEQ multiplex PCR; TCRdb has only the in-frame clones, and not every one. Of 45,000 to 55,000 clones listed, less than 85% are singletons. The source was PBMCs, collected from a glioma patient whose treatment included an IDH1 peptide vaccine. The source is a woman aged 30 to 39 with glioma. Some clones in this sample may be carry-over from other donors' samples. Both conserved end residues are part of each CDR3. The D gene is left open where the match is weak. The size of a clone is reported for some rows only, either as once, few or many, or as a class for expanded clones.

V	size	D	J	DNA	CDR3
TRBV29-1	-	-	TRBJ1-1	TGCAGCGTTCCAGGGAACACTGAAGCTTTCTTT	CSVPGNTEAFF
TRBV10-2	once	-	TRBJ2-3	TGCGCCAGCAGTGTTAGCGGCACAGATACGCAGTATTTT	CASSVSGTDTQYF
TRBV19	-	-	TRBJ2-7	TGTGCCAGTAGTACAACCGCAGCCTACGAGCAGTACTTC	CASSTTAAYEQYF
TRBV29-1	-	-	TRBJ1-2	TGCAGCGTTGGAGGGGTTGGCTACACCTTC	CSVGGVGYTF
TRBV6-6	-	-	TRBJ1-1	TGTGCCAGCAGTCTGGGGAGCAGAATCACTGAAGCTTTCTTT	CASSLGSRITEAFF
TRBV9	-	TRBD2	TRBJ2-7	TGTGCCAGCAGCGTCAGCGGGGGGGCCCCCTACGAGCAGTACTTC	CASSVSGGAPYEQYF
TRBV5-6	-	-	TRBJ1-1	TGTGCCAGCAGCTTGACAGAGAACACTGAAGCTTTCTTT	CASSLTENTEAFF
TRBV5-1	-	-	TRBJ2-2	TGCGCCAGCAGCTTGGTGGGCAGCTCGGACACCGGGGAGCTGTTTTTT	CASSLVGSSDTGELFF
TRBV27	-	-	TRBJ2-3	TGTGCCAGCAAAGGACCAGATACGCAGTATTTT	CASKGPDTQYF
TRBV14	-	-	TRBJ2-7	TGTGCCAGCAGCCAATTGCGGGAAGATGGTAAGCAGTACTTC	CASSQLREDGKQYF
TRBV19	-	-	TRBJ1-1	TGTGCCACCCTTGGGGGGTCCACTGAAGCTTTCTTT	CATLGGSTEAFF
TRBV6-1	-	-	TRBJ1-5	TGTGCCAGCAGTGAATTGGGGGCTGGGGGCAATCAGCCCCAGCATTTT	CASSELGAGGNQPQHF
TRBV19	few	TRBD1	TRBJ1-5	TGTGCCAGTAGGGGACAGGGGGCCAGCAATCAGCCCCAGCATTTT	CASRGQGASNQPQHF
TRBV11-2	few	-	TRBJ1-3	TGTGCCAGCAGAATAGGAAGCTCTGGAAACACCATATATTTT	CASRIGSSGNTIYF
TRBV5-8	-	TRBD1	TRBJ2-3	TGTGCCAGCAGCTGGGGGACAGGGAGAAGGAGCACAGATACGCAGTATTTT	CASSWGTGRRSTDTQYF
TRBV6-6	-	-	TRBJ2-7	TGTGCCAGCAGCTGGGGTTACGATGTTGGATGGGACTTC	CASSWGYDVGWDF
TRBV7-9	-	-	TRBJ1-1	TGTGCCAGCAGCTTAACACTTAACACTGAAGCTTTCTTT	CASSLTLNTEAFF
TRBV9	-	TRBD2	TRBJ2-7	TGTGCCAGCAGCGTAGGGCTAGCGGGAGAGGGCGAGCAGTACTTC	CASSVGLAGEGEQYF
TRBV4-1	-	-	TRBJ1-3	TGCGCCAGCAGTAGACTGTTGGGAAACACCATATATTTT	CASSRLLGNTIYF
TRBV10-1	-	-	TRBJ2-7	TGCGCCAGCAGTGAGGTAGCCGTCTCTTCTGAGCAGTACTTC	CASSEVAVSSEQYF
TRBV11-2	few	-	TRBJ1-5	TGTGCCAGCAGCTTAACAGTCGGGGAGGGCAATCAGCCCCAGCATTTT	CASSLTVGEGNQPQHF
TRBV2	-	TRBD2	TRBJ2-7	TGTGCCAGCTCCCTAGCGGGGCTGTTCAACGAGCAGTACTTC	CASSLAGLFNEQYF
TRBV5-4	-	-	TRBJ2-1	TGTGCCAGCAGCTTGGTACTAGTAGGGGGCAATGAGCAGTTCTTC	CASSLVLVGGNEQFF
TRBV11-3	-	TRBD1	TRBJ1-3	TGTGCCAGCAGCTCTTCCCAAGGACAGGGGGGCACCATATATTTT	CASSSSQGQGGTIYF